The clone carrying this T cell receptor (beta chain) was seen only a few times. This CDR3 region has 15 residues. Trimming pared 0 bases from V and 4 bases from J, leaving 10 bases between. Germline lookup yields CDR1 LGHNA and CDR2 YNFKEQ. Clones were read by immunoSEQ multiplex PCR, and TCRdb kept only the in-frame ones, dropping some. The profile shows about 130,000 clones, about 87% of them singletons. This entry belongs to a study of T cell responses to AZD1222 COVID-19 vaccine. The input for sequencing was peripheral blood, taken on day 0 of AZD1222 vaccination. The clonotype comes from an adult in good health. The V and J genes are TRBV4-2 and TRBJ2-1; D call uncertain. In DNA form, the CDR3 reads TGTGCCAGCAGCCAAGAGGGGTTCCCGTACAATGAGCAGTTCTTC. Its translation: CASSQEGFPYNEQFF.